A single sample is the source of the 9 T cell receptor beta chains below, sequenced in a study of post-analysis software for immune sequencing data. The study, taken as a whole, reports: Comparison of patients with controls showed a handful of TRBV segments more frequent in patients, TRBV5-6, TRBV5-1 and TRBV20-1 among them.

Carried by the TCR beta cDNA libraries were unique molecular identifiers. TCRdb processed the PCR reads anew with MiXCR; each CDR3 protein has one entry. In the table there are hundreds of thousands of distinct CDR3 sequences, roughly 47% of which are singletons. The antigens these receptors bind are not known. Sequenced material: blood. The source of these receptors is a girl between 5 and 17 years old with multiple sclerosis.

This clonotype was found a few times. The chain joins TRBV12-3 or TRBV12-4 to TRBJ2-7; TRBD1 is a possible D gene (7 bases). This CDR3 region has 14 residues. Trimming pared 8 bases from V and 5 bases from J, leaving 19 bases between. CDR3 bases: TGTGCCAGCCACCTAGGGGGCGGAGGGGACGAGCAGTACTTC. Residues: CASHLGGGGDEQYF.

The chain joins TRBV29-1 to TRBJ1-2; D remains ambiguous. The CDR3 contains 14 residues. The germline V gene has CDR1 SQVTM and CDR2 ANQGSEA. The V and J ends lost 8 bases and 1 base respectively, with 17 bases between them. CDR3 loop: CSPGGRSYNYGYTF. The CDR3 DNA reads as TGCAGCCCCGGTGGCAGGTCGTATAACTATGGCTACACCTTC.

This clonotype was detected a few times. The rearrangement uses TRBV5-1 and TRBJ2-1; 9 bases are a match to TRBD1. The J segment lost 5 bases and the V segment lost 2 bases, leaving 5 bases of the junction unmatched. Germline CDR1 and CDR2: SGHRS and YFSETQ. CDR3 length: 15 residues. The CDR3 is CASSFGDRDHNEQFF. In DNA form, the CDR3 reads TGCGCCAGCAGCTTTGGGGACAGGGACCACAATGAGCAGTTCTTC.

The V call is TRBV2, the J call TRBJ2-3; D might be TRBD2 (6 bases). Trimming removed 9 bases at V and 0 bases at J, with 16 bases between. The CDR3 length is 15 residues. The V gene's germline CDR1 is SNHLY and CDR2 FYNNEI. CDR3 in DNA: TGTGCCAGGTCGGGAACGGGGGACAGCACAGATACGCAGTATTTT. It translates to CARSGTGDSTDTQYF.

The rearrangement uses TRBV4-2 and TRBJ2-1, with D possibly being TRBD1 or TRBD2 (5 bases each). This CDR3 is 18 amino acids long. V lost 0 bases, J lost 7 bases, and 22 bases lay in between. Per the germline V gene, CDR1 is LGHNA and CDR2 is YNFKEQ. The CDR3 is CASSQDGRGAVGKNEQFF. The CDR3 DNA reads as TGTGCCAGCAGCCAAGATGGGCGAGGGGCAGTCGGTAAAAATGAGCAGTTCTTC.

This clonotype was picked up many times. The V gene is TRBV7-2, the J gene TRBJ2-3; D remains ambiguous. The V end was cut by 2 bases, the J end by 1 base, with 10 bases between. The CDR3 consists of 15 residues. In germline, CDR1 is SGHTA, CDR2 FQGNSA. This CDR3 reads CASSLPTLRTDTQYF. CDR3 nucleotides: TGTGCCAGCAGCTTACCGACCCTCCGCACAGATACGCAGTATTTT.

The chain combines TRBV27 with TRBJ1-1; D is undetermined. V gave up 4 bases and J gave up 6 bases, with 12 bases separating them. CDR1 MNHEY and CDR2 SMNVEV come from the germline V gene (reference sequence). This CDR3 contains 13 residues. CDR3 amino acids: CASSSREGAEAFF. In DNA, the CDR3 is TGTGCCAGCAGTTCTCGGGAGGGCGCTGAAGCTTTCTTT.

This clonotype was observed a few times. The chain combines TRBV18 with TRBJ2-1; 9 bases align to TRBD1. The CDR3 contains 16 residues. V shed 3 bases, J shed 5 bases, and the junction held 8 bases outside the gene matches. Germline V lookup: CDR1 KGHSH, CDR2 LQKENI. Here the CDR3 DNA reads TGTGCCAGCTCACCCCAGCGGACAGGGGCAAACAATGAGCAGTTCTTC. Its translation: CASSPQRTGANNEQFF.

This clonotype was picked up a small number of times. CDR3 sequence: CASSFTGSTNEKLFF. As DNA, the CDR3 is TGTGCCAGCAGCTTCACGGGGTCCACTAATGAAAAACTGTTTTTT. This sequence joins TRBV5-5 and TRBJ1-4; D call uncertain. From germline, CDR1 is SGHKS and CDR2 YYEKEE (reference sequence). The CDR3 is made up of 15 amino acids. V was trimmed by 2 bases and J by 2 bases, leaving 10 bases between them.